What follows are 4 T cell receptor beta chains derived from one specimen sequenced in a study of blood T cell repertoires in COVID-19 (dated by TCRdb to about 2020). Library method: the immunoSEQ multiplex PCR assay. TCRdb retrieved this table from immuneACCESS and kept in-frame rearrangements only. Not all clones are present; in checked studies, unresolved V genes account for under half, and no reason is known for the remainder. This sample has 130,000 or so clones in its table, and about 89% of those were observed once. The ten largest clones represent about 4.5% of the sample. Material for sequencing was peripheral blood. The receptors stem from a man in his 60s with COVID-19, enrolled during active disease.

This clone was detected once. CDR3 bases: TGTGCCAGCTCACCCGCCAGTAATTCACCCCTCCACTTT. Residues: CASSPASNSPLHF. The chain couples TRBV18 to TRBJ1-6; D is unclear. Per the germline V gene, CDR1 is KGHSH and CDR2 is LQKENI. This CDR3 comprises 13 residues. V lost 3 bases and J lost 6, with 6 bases in between.

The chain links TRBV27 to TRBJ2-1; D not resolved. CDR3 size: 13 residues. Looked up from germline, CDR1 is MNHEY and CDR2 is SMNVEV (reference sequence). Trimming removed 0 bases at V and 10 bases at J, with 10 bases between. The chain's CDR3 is CASSLSQTAEQFF. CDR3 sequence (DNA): TGTGCCAGCAGTTTATCCCAGACTGCAGAGCAGTTCTTC.

This CDR3 reads CASSPGGYEQYF. The CDR3 bases are TGTGCCAGCTCACCGGGGGGCTACGAGCAGTACTTC. The chain joins TRBV18 to TRBJ2-7, with a possible D match to TRBD2 (6 bases). CDR3 length: 12 amino acids. V was shortened by 3 bases and J by 3 bases, with 6 bases between the two germline ends. The V gene's germline CDR1 is KGHSH and CDR2 LQKENI. The whole variable domain, filled in from reference TRBV18 and TRBJ2-7, reads NAGVMQNPRHLVRRRGQEARLRCSPMKGHSHVYWYRQLPEEGLKFMVYLQKENIIDESGMPKERFSAEFPKEGPSILRIQQVVRGDSAAYFCASSPGGYEQYFGPGTRLTVT.

As DNA, the CDR3 is TGCGCCAGCAGCTTGGGATCCCGGGGAGTGAATGAAGCTTTCTTT. This encodes CASSLGSRGVNEAFF. This chain uses TRBV5-1 with TRBJ1-1; no definite D call. Trimming cost V 0 bases and J 7 bases, with 16 bases left between them. The CDR3 covers 15 residues. In germline, CDR1 is SGHRS, CDR2 YFSETQ.